The entry that follows covers one TCR beta chain sequence. Its antigen is unidentified. Sorts performed in triplicate captured hundreds of thousands of cells each from every CD8+ T cell subset. Germline-derived CDR1 and CDR2 are SQVTM and ANQGSEA. The CDR3 length is 12 residues. The entry originates in a study of CXCR3-negative and CXCR3-positive naive CD8 T cells. Study information: Total TRB output reached about 150 million reads, about 1.5 +/- 0.3 million per library. Whole-study results and caveats: Comparison of naive CXCR3-negative and CXCR3-positive cells revealed similar TRBV-TRBJ usage, while memory cells differed.

UMI-labeled TRB cDNA libraries were prepared by 5' RACE. Using the 5' RACE reads, TCRdb records one entry per CDR3 protein without DNA. The sample has about 56,000 distinct CDR3 sequences. The chain employs TRBV29-1 and TRBJ1-1; TCRdb names TRBD1, which stays unverified in the absence of DNA. The receptor's source is a human donor in good health. Some clones in this sample may be carry-over from other donors' samples. The specimen sequenced was memory CD8+ T cells from blood. The CDR3: CSVDRGNTEAFF.